This T cell receptor beta chain originates from a study of OX40 agonist ivuxolimab in advanced cancers. Looking at the study overall: Every patient in dose escalation had hepatocellular carcinoma, melanoma, renal cell or head and neck cancer. Patients with prior anti-PD-1, anti-PD-L1 or anti-CTLA-4 therapy were eligible; 40% had some.

Worth noting for this clone: Its matching antigen is unknown.

Study-wide results and limits: Among T cells, CD8+ cells averaged more expanded clones than CD4+ cells.

Clones were sequenced by immunoSEQ multiplex PCR, and TCRdb holds only the in-frame ones, with some missing. The table has some 74,000 clones, approximately 83% seen once. The CDR3 sequence is 15 residues long. The V gene end was trimmed by 1 base and the J gene end by 5 bases; junction bases not matched to a gene: 7. The germline V gene encodes CDR1 SGHDT and CDR2 YYEEEE. Sequenced here: CD4+ or CD8+ T cells sorted from blood, sampled in a trial of the OX40 agonist ivuxolimab. This TCR was sampled from an adult with an advanced solid tumor such as melanoma, head and neck, liver or kidney cancer. The V gene is TRBV5-6, the J gene TRBJ2-5, with 8 bases that match TRBD2. The CDR3 is CASSLLGGADETQYF. DNA of the CDR3: TGTGCCAGCAGCTTGCTCGGGGGGGCCGATGAGACCCAGTACTTC.